The clone carrying this TCR beta chain was seen only once. The data belong to a study of shared clonotypes between healthy human individuals. Loaded into unsorted PBMC replicate PCRs was approximately 300 ng DNA, about 30,000 T cell genomes. The method was immunoSEQ multiplex PCR; TCRdb's version includes in-frame clones alone and lacks a portion of them. The repertoire has hundreds of thousands of clones, around 75% of them found once; the top ten carry approximately 13%. V gave up 0 bases and J gave up 2 bases, with 9 bases separating them. In germline, CDR1 is SGHRS, CDR2 YFSETQ. The CDR3 loop spans 14 amino acids.

Sequencing was performed on PBMCs. The TCR comes from a middle-aged woman in good health. Some clones in this sample may be carry-over from other donors' samples. This chain uses TRBV5-1 with TRBJ2-7; D not certain. In DNA form, the CDR3 reads TGCGCCAGCAGCTTGGCGCTAGGCGCCTACGAGCAGTACTTC. This gives the protein CASSLALGAYEQYF. Full variable domain (rest looked up from reference TRBV5-1 and TRBJ2-7): KAGVTQTPRYLIKTRGQQVTLSCSPISGHRSVSWYQQTPGQGLQFLFEYFSETQRNKGNFPGRFSGRQFSNSRSEMNVSTLELGDSALYLCASSLALGAYEQYFGPGTRLTVT.